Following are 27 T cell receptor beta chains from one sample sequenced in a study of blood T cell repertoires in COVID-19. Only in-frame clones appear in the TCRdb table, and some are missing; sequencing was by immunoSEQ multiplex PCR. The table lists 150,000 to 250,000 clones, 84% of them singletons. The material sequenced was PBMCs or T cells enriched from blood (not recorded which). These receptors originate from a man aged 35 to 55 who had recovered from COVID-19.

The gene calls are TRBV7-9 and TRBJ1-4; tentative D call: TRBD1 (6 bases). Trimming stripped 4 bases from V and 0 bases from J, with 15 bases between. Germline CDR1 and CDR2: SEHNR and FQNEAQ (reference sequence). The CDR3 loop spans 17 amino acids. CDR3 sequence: CASSSLSGASTNEKLFF. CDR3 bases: TGTGCCAGCAGCTCCCTTTCAGGGGCCTCAACTAATGAAAAACTGTTTTTT.

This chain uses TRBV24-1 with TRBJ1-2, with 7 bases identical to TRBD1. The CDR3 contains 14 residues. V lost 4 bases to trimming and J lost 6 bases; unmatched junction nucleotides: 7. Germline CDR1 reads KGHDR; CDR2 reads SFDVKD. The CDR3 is CATSEHTGEHGYTF. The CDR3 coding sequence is TGTGCCACCAGTGAACATACAGGGGAACATGGCTACACCTTC.

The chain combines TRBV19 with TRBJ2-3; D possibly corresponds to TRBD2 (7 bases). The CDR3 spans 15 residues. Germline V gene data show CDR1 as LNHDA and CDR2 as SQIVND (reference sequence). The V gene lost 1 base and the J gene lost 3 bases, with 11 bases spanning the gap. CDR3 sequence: CASSIGEGETDTQYF. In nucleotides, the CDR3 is TGTGCCAGTAGTATAGGGGAGGGGGAGACAGATACGCAGTATTTT.

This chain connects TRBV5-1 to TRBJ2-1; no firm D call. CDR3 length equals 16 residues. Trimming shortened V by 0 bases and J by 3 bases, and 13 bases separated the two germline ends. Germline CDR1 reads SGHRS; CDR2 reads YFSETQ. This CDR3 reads CASSLAPAANYNEQFF. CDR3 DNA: TGCGCCAGCAGCTTGGCCCCCGCGGCTAACTACAATGAGCAGTTCTTC.

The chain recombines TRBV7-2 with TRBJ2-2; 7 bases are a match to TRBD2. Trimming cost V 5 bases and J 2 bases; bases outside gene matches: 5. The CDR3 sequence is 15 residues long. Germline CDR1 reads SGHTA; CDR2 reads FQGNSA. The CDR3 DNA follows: TGTGCCAGCAGCCAAAGCGGGGTTAACACCGGGGAGCTGTTTTTT. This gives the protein CASSQSGVNTGELFF.

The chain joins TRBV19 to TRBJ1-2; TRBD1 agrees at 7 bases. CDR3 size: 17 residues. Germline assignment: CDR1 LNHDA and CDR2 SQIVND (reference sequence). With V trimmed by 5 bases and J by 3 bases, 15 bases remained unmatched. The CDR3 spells CASSLPWRGQIDYGYTF. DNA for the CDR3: TGTGCCAGTAGTTTACCCTGGAGGGGACAGATTGACTATGGCTACACCTTC.

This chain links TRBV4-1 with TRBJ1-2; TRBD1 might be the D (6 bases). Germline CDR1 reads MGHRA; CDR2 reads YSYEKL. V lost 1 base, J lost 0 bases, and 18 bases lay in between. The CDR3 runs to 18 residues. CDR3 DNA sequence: TGCGCCAGCAGCCAAGGGCTCCGGACAGCGGGACCTAACTATGGCTACACCTTC. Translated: CASSQGLRTAGPNYGYTF.

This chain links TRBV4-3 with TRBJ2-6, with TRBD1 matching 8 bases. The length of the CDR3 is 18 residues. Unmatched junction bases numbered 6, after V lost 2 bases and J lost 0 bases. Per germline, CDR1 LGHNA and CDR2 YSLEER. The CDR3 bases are TGCGCCAGCAGCCAATGGTTGACAGGGGACTCTGGGGCCAACGTCCTGACTTTC. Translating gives CASSQWLTGDSGANVLTF.

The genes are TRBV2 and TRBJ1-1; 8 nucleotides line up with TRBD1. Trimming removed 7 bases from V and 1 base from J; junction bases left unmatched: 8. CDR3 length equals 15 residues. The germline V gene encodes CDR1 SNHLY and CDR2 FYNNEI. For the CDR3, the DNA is TGTGCCAGCAATAGGGACAGGCAAGGGAACACTGAAGCTTTCTTT. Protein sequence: CASNRDRQGNTEAFF.

In nucleotides, the CDR3 is TGTGCCAGCAGTTACGCGGGACAGGGGACTGGAAACACCATATATTTT. Protein product: CASSYAGQGTGNTIYF. This rearrangement joins TRBV6-5 to TRBJ1-3, with 10 bases identical to TRBD1. The germline V gene encodes CDR1 MNHEY and CDR2 SVGAGI. The CDR3 sequence is 16 residues long. Trimming removed 2 bases from V and 2 bases from J; junction bases left unmatched: 3.

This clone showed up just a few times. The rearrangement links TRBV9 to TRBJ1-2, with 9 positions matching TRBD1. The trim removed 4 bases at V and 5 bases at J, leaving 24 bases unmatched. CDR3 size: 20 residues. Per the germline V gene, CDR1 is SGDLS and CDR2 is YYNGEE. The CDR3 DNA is TGTGCCAGCAGCCCGTTACATCCGGGACAGGGTCGATTGGGGAGGTATGGCTACACCTTC. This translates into CASSPLHPGQGRLGRYGYTF.

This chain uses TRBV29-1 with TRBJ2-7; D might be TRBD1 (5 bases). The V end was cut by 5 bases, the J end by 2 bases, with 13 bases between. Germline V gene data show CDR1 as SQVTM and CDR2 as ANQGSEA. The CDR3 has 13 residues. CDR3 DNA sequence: TGCAGCGTTTCCAGGGATTCTACCTACGAGCAGTACTTC. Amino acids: CSVSRDSTYEQYF.

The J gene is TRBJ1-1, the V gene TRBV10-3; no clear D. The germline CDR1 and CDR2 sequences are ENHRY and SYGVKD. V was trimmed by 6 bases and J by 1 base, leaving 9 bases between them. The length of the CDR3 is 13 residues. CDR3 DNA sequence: TGTGCCATCAGGAATACAGCGAACACTGAAGCTTTCTTT. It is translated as CAIRNTANTEAFF.

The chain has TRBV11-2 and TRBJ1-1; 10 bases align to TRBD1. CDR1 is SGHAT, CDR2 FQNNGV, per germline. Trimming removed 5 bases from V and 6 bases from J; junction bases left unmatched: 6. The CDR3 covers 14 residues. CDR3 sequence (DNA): TGTGCCAGCAGCAAGACAGGGGGCAGCTCTGAAGCTTTCTTT. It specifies CASSKTGGSSEAFF.

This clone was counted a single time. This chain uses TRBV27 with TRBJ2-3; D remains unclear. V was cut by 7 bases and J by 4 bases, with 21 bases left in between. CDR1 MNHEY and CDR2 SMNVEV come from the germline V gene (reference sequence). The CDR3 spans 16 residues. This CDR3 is CASTNGSVLRADTQYF. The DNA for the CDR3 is TGTGCCAGCACCAACGGGTCGGTCCTTCGGGCAGATACGCAGTATTTT.

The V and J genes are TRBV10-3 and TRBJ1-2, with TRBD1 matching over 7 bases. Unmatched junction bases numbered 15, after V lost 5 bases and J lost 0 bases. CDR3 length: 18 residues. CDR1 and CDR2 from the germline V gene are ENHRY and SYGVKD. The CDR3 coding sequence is TGTGCCATCAGTCGGGACAGCAGAGCCACCACCTCTAACTATGGCTACACCTTC. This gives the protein CAISRDSRATTSNYGYTF.

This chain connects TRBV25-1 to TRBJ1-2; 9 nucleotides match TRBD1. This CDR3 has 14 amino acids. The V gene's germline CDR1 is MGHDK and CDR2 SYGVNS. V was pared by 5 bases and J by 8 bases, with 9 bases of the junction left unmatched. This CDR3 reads CASSFTGGAEGYTF. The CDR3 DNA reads TGTGCCAGCAGTTTTACAGGGGGCGCTGAGGGCTACACCTTC.

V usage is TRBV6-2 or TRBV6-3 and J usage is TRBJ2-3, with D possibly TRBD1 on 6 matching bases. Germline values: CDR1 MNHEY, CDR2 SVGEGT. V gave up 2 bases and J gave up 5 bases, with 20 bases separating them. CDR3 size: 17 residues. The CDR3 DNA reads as TGTGCCAGCAGTTACCCGTTTGACAGGTTTTACGGAGATACGCAGTATTTT. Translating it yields CASSYPFDRFYGDTQYF.

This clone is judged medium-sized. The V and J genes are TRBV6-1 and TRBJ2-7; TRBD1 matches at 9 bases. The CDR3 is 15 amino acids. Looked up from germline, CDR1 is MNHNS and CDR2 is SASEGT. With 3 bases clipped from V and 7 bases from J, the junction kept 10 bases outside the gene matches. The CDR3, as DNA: TGTGCCAGCAGTGACCTACCTACAGGGGGCCGTGAGCAGTACTTC. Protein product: CASSDLPTGGREQYF.

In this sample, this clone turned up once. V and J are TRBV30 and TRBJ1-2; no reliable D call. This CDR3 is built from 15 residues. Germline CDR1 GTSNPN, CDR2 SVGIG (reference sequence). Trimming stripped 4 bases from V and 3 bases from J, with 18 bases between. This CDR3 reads CAWIWRRNYYYGYTF. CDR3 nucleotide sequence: TGTGCCTGGATTTGGAGGAGAAACTACTACTATGGCTACACCTTC.

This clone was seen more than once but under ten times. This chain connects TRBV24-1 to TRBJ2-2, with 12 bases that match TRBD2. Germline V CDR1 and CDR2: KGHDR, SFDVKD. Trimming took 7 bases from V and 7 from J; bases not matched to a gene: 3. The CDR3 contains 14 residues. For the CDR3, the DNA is TGTGCCACCAGCCGACTAGCGGGGGACGGGGAGCTGTTTTTT. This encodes CATSRLAGDGELFF.

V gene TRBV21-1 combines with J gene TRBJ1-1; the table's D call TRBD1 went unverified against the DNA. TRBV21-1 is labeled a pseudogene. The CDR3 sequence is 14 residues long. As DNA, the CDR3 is TGTGCCATCCATAGGGTCCTGTTCGGGACAAAAGCTTTCTTT. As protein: CAIHRVLFGTKAFF.

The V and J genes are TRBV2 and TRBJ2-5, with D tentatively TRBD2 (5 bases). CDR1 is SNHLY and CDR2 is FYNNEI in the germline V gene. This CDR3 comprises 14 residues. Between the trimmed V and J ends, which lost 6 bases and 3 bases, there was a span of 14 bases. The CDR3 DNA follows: TGTGCCAGCAGCAGAACAGACTACAAAGAGACCCAGTACTTC. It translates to CASSRTDYKETQYF.

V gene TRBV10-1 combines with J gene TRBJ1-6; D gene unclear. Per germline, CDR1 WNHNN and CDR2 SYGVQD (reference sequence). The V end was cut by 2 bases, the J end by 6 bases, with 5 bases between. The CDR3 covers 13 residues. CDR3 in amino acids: CASSEKLNSPLHF. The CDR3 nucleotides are TGCGCCAGCAGTGAGAAGCTTAATTCACCCCTCCACTTT.

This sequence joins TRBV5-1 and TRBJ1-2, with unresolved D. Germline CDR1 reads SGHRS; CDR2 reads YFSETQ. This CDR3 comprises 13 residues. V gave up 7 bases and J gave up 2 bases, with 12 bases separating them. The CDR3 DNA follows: TGCGCCAGCTCTGAGGAACTCAACTATGGCTACACCTTC. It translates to CASSEELNYGYTF.

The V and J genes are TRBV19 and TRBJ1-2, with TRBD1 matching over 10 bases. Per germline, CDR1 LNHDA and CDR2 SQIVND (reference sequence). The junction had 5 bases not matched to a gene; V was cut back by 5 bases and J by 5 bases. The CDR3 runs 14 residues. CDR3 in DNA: TGTGCCAGTAGTCCTGGGGACAGGGGATATGGCTACACCTTC. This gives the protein CASSPGDRGYGYTF.

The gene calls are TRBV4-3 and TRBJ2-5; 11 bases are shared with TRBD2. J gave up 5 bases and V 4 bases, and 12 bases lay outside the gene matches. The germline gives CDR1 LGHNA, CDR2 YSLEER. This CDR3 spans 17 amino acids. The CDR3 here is CASSRTAHSGGEETQYF. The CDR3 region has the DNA TGCGCCAGCAGCCGTACCGCCCATAGCGGGGGGGAGGAGACCCAGTACTTC.